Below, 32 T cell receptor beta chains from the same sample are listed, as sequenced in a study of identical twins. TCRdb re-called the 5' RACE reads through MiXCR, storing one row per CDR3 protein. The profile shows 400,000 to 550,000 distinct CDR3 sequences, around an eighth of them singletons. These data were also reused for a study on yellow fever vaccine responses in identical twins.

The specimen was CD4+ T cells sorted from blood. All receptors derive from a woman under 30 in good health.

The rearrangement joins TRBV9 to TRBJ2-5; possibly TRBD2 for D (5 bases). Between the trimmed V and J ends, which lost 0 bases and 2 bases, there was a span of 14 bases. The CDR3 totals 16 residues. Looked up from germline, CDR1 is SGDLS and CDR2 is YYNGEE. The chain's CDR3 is CASSVGVGGAQETQYF. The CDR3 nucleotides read TGTGCCAGCAGCGTAGGGGTCGGAGGAGCTCAAGAGACCCAGTACTTC. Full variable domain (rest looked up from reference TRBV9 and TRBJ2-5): DSGVTQTPKHLITATGQRVTLRCSPRSGDLSVYWYQQSLDQGLQFLIQYYNGEERAKGNILERFSAQQFPDLHSELNLSSLELGDSALYFCASSVGVGGAQETQYFGPGTRLLVL.

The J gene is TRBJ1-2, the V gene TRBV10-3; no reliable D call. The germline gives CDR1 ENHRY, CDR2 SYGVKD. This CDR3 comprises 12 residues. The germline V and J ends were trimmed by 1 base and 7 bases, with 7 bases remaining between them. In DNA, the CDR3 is TGTGCCATCAGTGAGTGGGTCACTGGCTACACCTTC. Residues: CAISEWVTGYTF.

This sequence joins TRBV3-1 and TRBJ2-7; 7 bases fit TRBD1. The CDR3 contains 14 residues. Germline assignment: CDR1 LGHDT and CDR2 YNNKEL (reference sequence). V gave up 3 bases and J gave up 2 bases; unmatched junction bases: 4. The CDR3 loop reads CASSHWDRAYEQYF. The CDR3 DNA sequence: TGTGCCAGCAGCCACTGGGACAGAGCCTACGAGCAGTACTTC.

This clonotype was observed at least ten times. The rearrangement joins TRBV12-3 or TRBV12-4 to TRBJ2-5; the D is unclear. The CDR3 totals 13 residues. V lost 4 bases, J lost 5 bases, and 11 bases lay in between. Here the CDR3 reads CASSSLAYETQYF. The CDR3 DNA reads TGTGCCAGCAGTTCCTTGGCGTACGAGACCCAGTACTTC.

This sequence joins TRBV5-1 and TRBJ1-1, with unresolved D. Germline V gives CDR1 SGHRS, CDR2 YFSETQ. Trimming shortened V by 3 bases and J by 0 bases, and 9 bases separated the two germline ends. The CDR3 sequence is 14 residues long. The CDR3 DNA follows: TGCGCCAGCAGCTCAGGAAGGCTGAACACTGAAGCTTTCTTT. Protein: CASSSGRLNTEAFF.

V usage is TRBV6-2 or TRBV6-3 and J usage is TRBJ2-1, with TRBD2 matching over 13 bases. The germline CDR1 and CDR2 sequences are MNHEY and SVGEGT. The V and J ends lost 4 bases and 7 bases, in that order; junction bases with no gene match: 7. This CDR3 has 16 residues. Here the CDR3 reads CASSSRTSGSNNEQFF. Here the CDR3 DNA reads TGTGCCAGCAGTTCGCGGACTAGCGGGAGTAATAATGAGCAGTTCTTC.

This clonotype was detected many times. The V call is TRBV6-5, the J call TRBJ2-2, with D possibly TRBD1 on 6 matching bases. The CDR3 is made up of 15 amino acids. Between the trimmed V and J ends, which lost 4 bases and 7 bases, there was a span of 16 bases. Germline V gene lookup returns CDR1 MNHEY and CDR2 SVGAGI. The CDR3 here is CASSFSRDILGELFF. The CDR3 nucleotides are TGTGCCAGCAGTTTTTCCCGGGACATCCTCGGGGAGCTGTTTTTT.

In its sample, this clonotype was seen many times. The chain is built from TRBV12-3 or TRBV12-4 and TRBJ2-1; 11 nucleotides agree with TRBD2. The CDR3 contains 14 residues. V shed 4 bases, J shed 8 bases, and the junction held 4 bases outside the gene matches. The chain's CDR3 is CASSSSGGMYEQFF. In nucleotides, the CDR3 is TGTGCCAGCAGTTCTAGCGGGGGGATGTATGAGCAGTTCTTC.

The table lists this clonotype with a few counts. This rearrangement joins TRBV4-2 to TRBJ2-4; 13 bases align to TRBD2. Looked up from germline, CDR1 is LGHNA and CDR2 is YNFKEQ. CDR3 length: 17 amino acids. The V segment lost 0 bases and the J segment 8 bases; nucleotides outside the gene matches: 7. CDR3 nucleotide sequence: TGTGCCAGCAGCCAAGATCGGACTAGCGGGAGTGGGGACATTCAGTACTTC. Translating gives CASSQDRTSGSGDIQYF.

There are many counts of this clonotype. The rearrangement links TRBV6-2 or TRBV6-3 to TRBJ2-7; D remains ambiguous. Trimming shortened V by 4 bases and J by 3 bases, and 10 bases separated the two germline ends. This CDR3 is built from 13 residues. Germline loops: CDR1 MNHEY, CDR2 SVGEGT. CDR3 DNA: TGTGCCAGCAGTTGGCAGGCATACTACGAGCAGTACTTC. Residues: CASSWQAYYEQYF.

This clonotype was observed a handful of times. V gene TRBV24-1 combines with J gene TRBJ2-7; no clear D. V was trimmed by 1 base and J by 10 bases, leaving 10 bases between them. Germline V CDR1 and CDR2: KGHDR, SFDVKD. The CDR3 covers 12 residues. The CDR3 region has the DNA TGTGCCACCAGTGATTTTGGCTCGGAACAGTACTTC. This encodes CATSDFGSEQYF.

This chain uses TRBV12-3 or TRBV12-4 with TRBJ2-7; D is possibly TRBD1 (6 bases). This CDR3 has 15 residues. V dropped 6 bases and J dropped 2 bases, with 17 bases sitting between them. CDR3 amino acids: CASSPNTGIPYEQYF. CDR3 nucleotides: TGTGCCAGCAGCCCTAACACAGGGATTCCCTACGAGCAGTACTTC.

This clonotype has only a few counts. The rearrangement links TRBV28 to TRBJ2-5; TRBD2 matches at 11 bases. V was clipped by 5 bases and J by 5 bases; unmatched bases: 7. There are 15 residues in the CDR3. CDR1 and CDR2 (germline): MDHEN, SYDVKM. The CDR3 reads CASSVAGGTWETQYF. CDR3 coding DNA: TGTGCCAGCAGTGTAGCGGGAGGGACATGGGAGACCCAGTACTTC.

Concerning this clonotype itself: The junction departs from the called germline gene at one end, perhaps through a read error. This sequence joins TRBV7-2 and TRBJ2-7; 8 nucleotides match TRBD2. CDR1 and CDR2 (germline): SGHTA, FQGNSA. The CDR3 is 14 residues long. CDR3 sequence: CASSVAGTWYEQYF. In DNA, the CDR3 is TGTGCCAGCAGCGTAGCGGGAACGTGGTACGAGCAGTACTTC.

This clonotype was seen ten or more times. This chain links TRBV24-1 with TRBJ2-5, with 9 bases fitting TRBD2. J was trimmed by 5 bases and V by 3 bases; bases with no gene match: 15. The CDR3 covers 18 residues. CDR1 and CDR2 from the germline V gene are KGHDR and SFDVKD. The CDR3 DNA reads TGTGCCACCAGTGATCCGATGACTAGCGGAACCCCCATGGAGACCCAGTACTTC. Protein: CATSDPMTSGTPMETQYF.

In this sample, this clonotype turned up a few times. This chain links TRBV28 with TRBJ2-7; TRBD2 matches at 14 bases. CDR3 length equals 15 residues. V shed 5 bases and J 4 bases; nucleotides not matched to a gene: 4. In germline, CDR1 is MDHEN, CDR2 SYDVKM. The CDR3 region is CASSGRTSGGYEQYF. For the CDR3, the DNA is TGTGCCAGCAGTGGGCGGACTAGCGGGGGGTACGAGCAGTACTTC.

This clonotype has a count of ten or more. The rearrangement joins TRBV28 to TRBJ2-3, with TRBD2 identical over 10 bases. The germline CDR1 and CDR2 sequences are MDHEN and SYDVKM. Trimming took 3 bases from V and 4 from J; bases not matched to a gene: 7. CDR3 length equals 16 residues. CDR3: CASSFSASGSSDTQYF. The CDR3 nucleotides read TGTGCCAGCAGTTTTTCGGCTAGCGGGAGTTCAGATACGCAGTATTTT.

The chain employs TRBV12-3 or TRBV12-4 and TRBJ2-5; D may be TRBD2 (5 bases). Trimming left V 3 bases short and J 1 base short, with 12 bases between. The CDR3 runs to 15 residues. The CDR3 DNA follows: TGTGCCAGCAGTTTTGGGCGGGTTGGCCAAGAGACCCAGTACTTC. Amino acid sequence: CASSFGRVGQETQYF.

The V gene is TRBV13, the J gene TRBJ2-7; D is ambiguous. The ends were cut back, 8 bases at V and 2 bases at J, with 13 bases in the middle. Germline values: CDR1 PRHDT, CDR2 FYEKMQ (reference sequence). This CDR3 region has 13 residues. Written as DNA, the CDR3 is TGTGCCAGCGGCCTCAAAGGCCCCTACGAGCAGTACTTC. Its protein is CASGLKGPYEQYF.

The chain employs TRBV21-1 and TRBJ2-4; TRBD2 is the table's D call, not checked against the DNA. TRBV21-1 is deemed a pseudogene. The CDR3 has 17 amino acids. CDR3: CASSKATSDIAKNIQYF. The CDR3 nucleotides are TGTGCCAGCAGCAAAGCTACTAGTGACATCGCCAAAAACATTCAGTACTTC.

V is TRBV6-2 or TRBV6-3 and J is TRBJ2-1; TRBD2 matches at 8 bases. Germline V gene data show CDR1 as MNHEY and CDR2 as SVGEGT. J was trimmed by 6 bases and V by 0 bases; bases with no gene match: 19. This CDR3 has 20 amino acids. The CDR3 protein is CASSYSQGSVVGLEGNEQFF. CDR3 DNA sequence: TGTGCCAGCAGTTACTCGCAGGGGTCTGTTGTGGGACTAGAAGGCAATGAGCAGTTCTTC.

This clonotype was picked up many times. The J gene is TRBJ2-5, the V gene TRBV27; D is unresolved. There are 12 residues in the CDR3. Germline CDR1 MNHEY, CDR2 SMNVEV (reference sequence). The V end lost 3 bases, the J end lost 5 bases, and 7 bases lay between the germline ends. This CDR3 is CASSFSGETQYF. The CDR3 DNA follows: TGTGCCAGCAGTTTTTCTGGGGAGACCCAGTACTTC.

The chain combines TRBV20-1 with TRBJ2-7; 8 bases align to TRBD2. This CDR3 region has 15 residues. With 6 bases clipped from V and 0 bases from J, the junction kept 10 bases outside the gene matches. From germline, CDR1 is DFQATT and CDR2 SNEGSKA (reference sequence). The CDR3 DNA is TGCAGTGCCCCAATAGCGGGAACCTTCTCCTACGAGCAGTACTTC. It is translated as CSAPIAGTFSYEQYF.

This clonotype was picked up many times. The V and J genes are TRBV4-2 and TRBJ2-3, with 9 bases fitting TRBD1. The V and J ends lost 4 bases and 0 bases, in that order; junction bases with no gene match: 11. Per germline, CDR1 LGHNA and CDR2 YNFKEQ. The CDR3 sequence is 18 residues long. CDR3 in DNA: TGTGCCAGCAGCCGATCGGACAGGGGTGTGTTGAGCACAGATACGCAGTATTTT. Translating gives CASSRSDRGVLSTDTQYF.

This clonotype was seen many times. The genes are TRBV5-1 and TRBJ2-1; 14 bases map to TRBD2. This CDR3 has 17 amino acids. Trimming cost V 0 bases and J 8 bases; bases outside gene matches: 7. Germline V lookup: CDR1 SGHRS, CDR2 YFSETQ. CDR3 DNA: TGCGCCAGCAGCTTGGAAACCGGGACTAGCGGGGGACATGAGCAGTTCTTC. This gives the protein CASSLETGTSGGHEQFF.

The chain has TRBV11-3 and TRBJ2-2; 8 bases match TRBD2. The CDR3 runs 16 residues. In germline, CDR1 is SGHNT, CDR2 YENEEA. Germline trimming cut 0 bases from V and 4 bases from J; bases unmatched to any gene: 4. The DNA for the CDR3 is TGTGCCAGCAGCTTAGAGGCAAGCGGGGGCACCGGGGAGCTGTTTTTT. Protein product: CASSLEASGGTGELFF.

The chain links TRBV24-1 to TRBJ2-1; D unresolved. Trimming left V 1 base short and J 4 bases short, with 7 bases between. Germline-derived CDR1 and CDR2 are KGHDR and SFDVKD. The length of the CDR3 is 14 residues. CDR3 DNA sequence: TGTGCCACCAGTGATTTAAACAAGTACAATGAGCAGTTCTTC. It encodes CATSDLNKYNEQFF.

CDR3 region: CASSLGGGKYETQYF. The CDR3 DNA reads TGTGCCAGCAGCTTAGGAGGGGGGAAGTATGAGACCCAGTACTTC. The rearrangement links TRBV7-8 to TRBJ2-5; D could derive from TRBD1 or TRBD2 (6 bases each). The CDR3 is 15 amino acids. Trimming removed 1 base at V and 5 bases at J, with 14 bases between. Germline CDR1 reads SGHVS; CDR2 reads FQNEAQ.

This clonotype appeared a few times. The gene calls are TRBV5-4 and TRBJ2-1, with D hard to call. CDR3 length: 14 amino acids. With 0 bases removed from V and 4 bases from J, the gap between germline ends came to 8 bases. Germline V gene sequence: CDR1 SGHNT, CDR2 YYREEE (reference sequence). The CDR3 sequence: CASSLEPTYNEQFF. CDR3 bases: TGTGCCAGCAGCTTGGAACCCACTTACAATGAGCAGTTCTTC.

The CDR3 region has the DNA TGCAGTGCTAAACTCTTAGCTCTCGGCACAGATACGCAGTATTTT. Translation gives CSAKLLALGTDTQYF. The V call is TRBV20-1, the J call TRBJ2-3; D is uncertain. The V gene lost 4 bases and the J gene lost 1 base, with 15 bases spanning the gap. In germline, CDR1 is DFQATT, CDR2 SNEGSKA (reference sequence). The CDR3 spans 15 residues.

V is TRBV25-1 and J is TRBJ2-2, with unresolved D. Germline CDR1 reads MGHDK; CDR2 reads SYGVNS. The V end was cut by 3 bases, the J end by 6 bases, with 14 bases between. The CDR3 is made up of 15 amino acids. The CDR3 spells CASSDSQFMAGELFF. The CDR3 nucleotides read TGTGCCAGCAGTGATAGTCAGTTTATGGCCGGGGAGCTGTTTTTT.

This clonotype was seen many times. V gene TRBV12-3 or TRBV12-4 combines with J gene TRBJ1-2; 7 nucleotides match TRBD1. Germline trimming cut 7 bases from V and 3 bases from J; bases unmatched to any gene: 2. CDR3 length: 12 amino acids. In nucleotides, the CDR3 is TGTGCCAGCACCGGGACAGACTATGGCTACACCTTC. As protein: CASTGTDYGYTF.